A single sample is the source of the 21 T cell receptor beta chains below, sequenced in a study of graft-versus-host responses after intestinal transplantation. The table came from immunoSEQ multiplex PCR; TCRdb's copy has only in-frame clones and leaves some out. Here the sample spans 35,000 to 50,000 clones, roughly 96% being singletons. These receptors lack a known antigen. Material: unstimulated CD8+ T cells sorted from spleen or lymph node cells, obtained before transplant. The origin of the receptors is a human donor who was the organ donor for an intestinal transplant.

The rearrangement links TRBV28 to TRBJ1-3, with D unresolved. The CDR3 totals 14 residues. In germline, CDR1 is MDHEN, CDR2 SYDVKM. The V and J ends lost 2 bases and 0 bases respectively, with 5 bases between them. The CDR3, as DNA: TGTGCCAGCAGTTTAGCAGACTCTGGAAACACCATATATTTT. Translating gives CASSLADSGNTIYF.

This chain connects TRBV4-3 to TRBJ1-1; D unresolved. Looked up from germline, CDR1 is LGHNA and CDR2 is YSLEER. CDR3 length: 13 residues. V gave up 1 base and J gave up 6 bases, with 9 bases separating them. CDR3 coding DNA: TGCGCCAGCAGCCAAGGGCCAGGTTCTGAAGCTTTCTTT. Translated: CASSQGPGSEAFF.

The genes are TRBV2 and TRBJ2-7; the D gene is possibly TRBD1 (6 bases). The CDR3 is made up of 13 amino acids. V shed 10 bases and J shed 1 base, with 14 bases lying between them. CDR1 is SNHLY, CDR2 FYNNEI, per germline. The CDR3 DNA sequence: TGTGCCATGAGACAGGCCTTTTCCTACGAGCAGTACTTC. It translates to CAMRQAFSYEQYF.

The chain has TRBV30 and TRBJ2-7; D could derive from TRBD1 or TRBD2 (5 bases each). The germline V gene encodes CDR1 GTSNPN and CDR2 SVGIG (reference sequence). V was pared by 0 bases and J by 2 bases, with 8 bases between. This CDR3 contains 13 residues. Written as DNA, the CDR3 is TGTGCCTGGAGTGTGGGGGAAACCTACGAGCAGTACTTC. It translates to CAWSVGETYEQYF. Variable domain in full (rest from reference TRBV30 and TRBJ2-7): SQTIHQWPATLVQPVGSPLSLECTVEGTSNPNLYWYRQAAGRGLQLLFYSVGIGQISSEVPQNLSASRPQDRQFILSSKKLLLSDSGFYLCAWSVGETYEQYFGPGTRLTVT.

The genes are TRBV7-6 and TRBJ1-6, with no clear D. The CDR3 is 15 residues long. V was trimmed by 0 bases and J by 7 bases, leaving 10 bases between them. Germline assignment: CDR1 SGHVS and CDR2 FNYEAQ. The CDR3: CASSLAAGPNSPLHF. The CDR3 DNA follows: TGTGCCAGCAGCTTAGCGGCAGGCCCCAATTCACCCCTCCACTTT.

V gene TRBV30 combines with J gene TRBJ2-1; TRBD1 might be the D (6 bases). CDR1 and CDR2 from the germline V gene are GTSNPN and SVGIG (reference sequence). The CDR3 length is 15 residues. Trimming stripped 0 bases from V and 10 bases from J, with 19 bases between. Here the CDR3 reads CAWSVLVGAVGEQFF. The CDR3 region has the DNA TGTGCCTGGAGTGTACTGGTGGGGGCGGTGGGGGAGCAGTTCTTC.

Here the CDR3 DNA reads TGCAGCGTTGAGGGCCGGCCGGGCTACACCTTC. Its protein product is CSVEGRPGYTF. V usage is TRBV29-1 and J usage is TRBJ1-2, with D uncertain. The CDR3 has 11 amino acids. The germline gives CDR1 SQVTM, CDR2 ANQGSEA. Trimming pared 3 bases from V and 8 bases from J, leaving 10 bases between.

The chain uses TRBV4-3 and TRBJ1-2; D is unresolved. The CDR3 extends over 15 amino acids. The V gene lost 0 bases and the J gene lost 2 bases, with 10 bases spanning the gap. Germline CDR1 reads LGHNA; CDR2 reads YSLEER. This chain's CDR3 is CASSQDGTGNYGYTF. The CDR3 DNA reads TGCGCCAGCAGCCAAGACGGAACGGGAAACTATGGCTACACCTTC.

This chain links TRBV5-5 with TRBJ2-2; no firm D call. Deletions cut 0 bases from V and 3 bases from J, with 9 bases between. Germline CDR1 SGHKS, CDR2 YYEKEE (reference sequence). CDR3 length equals 15 residues. CDR3 sequence: CASSLVLGYTGELFF. CDR3 DNA: TGTGCCAGCAGCTTGGTTCTGGGGTACACCGGGGAGCTGTTTTTT.

The V call is TRBV27, the J call TRBJ1-1; TRBD1 might be the D (5 bases). V was cut by 1 base and J by 5 bases, with 11 bases left in between. The germline V gene has CDR1 MNHEY and CDR2 SMNVEV (reference sequence). The CDR3 loop spans 14 amino acids. The CDR3: CASSLFSQGTEAFF. The DNA of the CDR3 is TGTGCCAGCAGTTTATTCTCTCAGGGAACTGAAGCTTTCTTT.

The V gene is TRBV28, the J gene TRBJ2-5; 8 nucleotides line up with TRBD2. The J call may be incorrect, as the DNA end agrees better with TRBJ2-7. CDR3 length equals 15 residues. From germline, CDR1 is MDHEN and CDR2 SYDVKM. The CDR3 DNA reads TGTGCCAGCAGTTTTATGCGGGAGGCCTCCTACGAGCAGTACTTC. Translating it yields CASSFMREASYEQYF.

This chain links TRBV27 with TRBJ1-2; 8 bases agree with TRBD1. The CDR3 covers 15 residues. Per the germline V gene, CDR1 is MNHEY and CDR2 is SMNVEV (reference sequence). Trimming cost V 3 bases and J 4 bases; bases outside gene matches: 7. CDR3 DNA sequence: TGTGCCAGCAGTTTTCTCCAGGGGGCGCCCTATGGCTACACCTTC. This sequence encodes CASSFLQGAPYGYTF.

The gene calls are TRBV6-5 and TRBJ1-1, with a possible D match to TRBD1 (5 bases). CDR3 size: 12 residues. With 8 bases removed from V and 4 bases from J, the gap between germline ends came to 11 bases. Germline V CDR1 and CDR2: MNHEY, SVGAGI. DNA of the CDR3: TGTGCCAGCTTCTTCGGGGGCACTGAAGCTTTCTTT. This sequence encodes CASFFGGTEAFF.

V and J are TRBV2 and TRBJ1-5; D unclear. The germline gives CDR1 SNHLY, CDR2 FYNNEI. V dropped 1 base and J dropped 4 bases, with 14 bases sitting between them. This CDR3 is built from 16 residues. The CDR3 loop reads CASSEGVSETNQPQHF. The CDR3 DNA reads as TGTGCCAGCAGTGAAGGGGTCAGCGAAACGAATCAGCCCCAGCATTTT.

The rearrangement joins TRBV28 to TRBJ2-5; 7 bases fit TRBD2. V gave up 4 bases and J gave up 3 bases; unmatched junction bases: 5. The CDR3 loop spans 14 amino acids. Germline CDR1 reads MDHEN; CDR2 reads SYDVKM. The CDR3 reads CASSSPAGEETQYF. The CDR3, as DNA: TGTGCCAGCAGTTCTCCTGCGGGGGAAGAGACCCAGTACTTC.

In this sample, this clone turned up once. This chain links TRBV27 with TRBJ2-7; D perhaps matches TRBD1 (6 bases). The germline gives CDR1 MNHEY, CDR2 SMNVEV (reference sequence). Trimming removed 4 bases from V and 5 bases from J, with 12 bases in between. The CDR3 is 13 residues long. CDR3 DNA sequence: TGTGCCAGCAGTTCGGTTTGGGGGCACGAGCAGTACTTC. This sequence encodes CASSSVWGHEQYF.

The chain recombines TRBV6-5 with TRBJ1-1; possibly TRBD1 for D (6 bases). V lost 6 bases to trimming and J lost 1 base, with 15 bases between them. The CDR3 is made up of 15 amino acids. CDR1 is MNHEY and CDR2 is SVGAGI in the germline V gene. DNA for the CDR3: TGTGCCAGCAGAACAACAGGGTGGGGGAACACTGAAGCTTTCTTT. Translated, it gives CASRTTGWGNTEAFF.

The chain recombines TRBV7-9 with TRBJ2-1; 10 positions match TRBD2. Germline V gene sequence: CDR1 SEHNR, CDR2 FQNEAQ (reference sequence). This CDR3 has 14 residues. With V trimmed by 11 bases and J by 4 bases, 8 bases remained unmatched. Written as DNA, the CDR3 is TGTGCCGCGGGTCTAGCGGGGGTTTACAATGAGCAGTTCTTC. This encodes CAAGLAGVYNEQFF.

This chain connects TRBV5-3 to TRBJ2-3; 16 nucleotides agree with TRBD2. TRBV5-3 is marked as an open reading frame, function uncertain. Trimming took 4 bases from V and 6 from J; bases not matched to a gene: 8. This CDR3 region has 17 residues. CDR3 DNA: TGTGCCAGAAGCAAGGGACTAGCGGGGGGGCTGGGGGATACGCAGTATTTT. Translating gives CARSKGLAGGLGDTQYF.

The V gene is TRBV6-5, the J gene TRBJ2-7, with D tentatively TRBD1 (5 bases). The CDR3 runs to 15 residues. Germline values: CDR1 MNHEY, CDR2 SVGAGI. Trimming cost V 5 bases and J 2 bases, with 16 bases left between them. DNA for the CDR3: TGTGCCAGCAGTCCCGACAGTTACCTGACCTACGAGCAGTACTTC. Translated, it gives CASSPDSYLTYEQYF.

This sequence joins TRBV6-5 and TRBJ1-2; 7 bases align to TRBD1. Trimming at V came to 4 bases and at J to 6 bases, leaving 5 bases not matched to a gene. This CDR3 contains 13 residues. Germline CDR1 and CDR2: MNHEY and SVGAGI. CDR3 DNA sequence: TGTGCCAGCAGTTGCCAGGGGGAAGATGGCTACACCTTC. It translates to CASSCQGEDGYTF.